This T cell receptor (beta chain) was observed in a study of beta chain features in type 1 diabetes. Findings and limits, study-wide: Individuals with type 1 diabetes displayed fewer insertions and more deletions at VDJ junctions. Moderate yet significant TCRB CDR3 shortening was seen in Type 1 diabetes patients in all four CD4+ subsets.

Each of the CD4+ naive, central memory, regulatory and stem cell-like memory populations was sorted via CD45RO/CCR7/CD25/CD127/CD95/CD27. A remark on this clone: Its antigen is as yet unknown.

TCRB transcripts that were expressed got sequenced, as all of the isolated RNA had been reverse transcribed. The read count averaged approximately 3.5 million across naive, central memory and regulatory T cell samples. The protocol was immunoSEQ multiplex PCR, while the TCRdb copy is restricted to in-frame clones and leaves out a portion. Of tens of thousands of clones in the sample, around 53% were seen once. The source material was Tregs from blood. The sequence was collected from a middle-aged woman with type 1 diabetes.

As DNA, the CDR3 is TGTGCCAGCAGTATAGAGGACAGGGGCTCACCCCTCCACTTT. Translation: CASSIEDRGSPLHF. The chain uses TRBV27 and TRBJ1-6, with TRBD1 matching 9 bases. The germline gives CDR1 MNHEY, CDR2 SMNVEV (reference sequence). The length of the CDR3 is 14 residues. Germline trimming cut 5 bases from V and 10 bases from J; bases unmatched to any gene: 6.